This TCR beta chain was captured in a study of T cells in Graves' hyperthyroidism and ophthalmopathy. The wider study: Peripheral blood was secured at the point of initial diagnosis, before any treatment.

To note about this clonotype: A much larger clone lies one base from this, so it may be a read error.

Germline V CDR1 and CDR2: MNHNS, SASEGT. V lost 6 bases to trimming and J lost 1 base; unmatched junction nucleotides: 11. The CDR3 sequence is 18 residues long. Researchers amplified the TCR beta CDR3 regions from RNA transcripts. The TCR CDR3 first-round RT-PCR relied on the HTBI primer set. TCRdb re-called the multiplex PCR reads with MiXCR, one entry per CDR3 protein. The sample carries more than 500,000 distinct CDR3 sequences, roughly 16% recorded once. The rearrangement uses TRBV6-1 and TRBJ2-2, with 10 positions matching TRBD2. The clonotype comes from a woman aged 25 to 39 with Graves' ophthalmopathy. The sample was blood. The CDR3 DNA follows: TGTGCCAGCAGACGTCGGGTAGCGGGAGGAGTGAACACCGGGGAGCTGTTTTTT. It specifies CASRRRVAGGVNTGELFF.